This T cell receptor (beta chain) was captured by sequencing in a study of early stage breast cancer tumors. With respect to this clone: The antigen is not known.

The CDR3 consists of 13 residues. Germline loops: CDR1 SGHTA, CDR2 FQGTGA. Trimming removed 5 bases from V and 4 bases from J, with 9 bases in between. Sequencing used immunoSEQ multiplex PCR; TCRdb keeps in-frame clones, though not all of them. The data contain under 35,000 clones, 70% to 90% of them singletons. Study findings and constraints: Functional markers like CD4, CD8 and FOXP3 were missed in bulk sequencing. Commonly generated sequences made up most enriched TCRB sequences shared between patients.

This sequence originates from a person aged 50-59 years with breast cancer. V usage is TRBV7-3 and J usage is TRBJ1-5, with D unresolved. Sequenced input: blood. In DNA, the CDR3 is TGTGCCAGCAGCCTTACGGGGAATCAGCCCCAGCATTTT. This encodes CASSLTGNQPQHF.